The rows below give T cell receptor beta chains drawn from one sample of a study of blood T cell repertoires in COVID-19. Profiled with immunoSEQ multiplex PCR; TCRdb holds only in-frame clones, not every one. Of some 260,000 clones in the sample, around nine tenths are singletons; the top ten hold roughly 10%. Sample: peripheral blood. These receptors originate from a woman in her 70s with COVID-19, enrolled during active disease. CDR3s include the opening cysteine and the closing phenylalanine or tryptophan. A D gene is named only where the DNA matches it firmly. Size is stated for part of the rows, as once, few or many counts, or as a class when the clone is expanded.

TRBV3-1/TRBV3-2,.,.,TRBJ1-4,CASSPDTTNEKLFF,TGTGCCAGCAGCCCTGACACAACTAATGAAAAACTGTTTTTT
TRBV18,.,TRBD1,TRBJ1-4,CASATGEKLFF,TGTGCCAGCGCGACAGGGGAAAAACTGTTTTTT
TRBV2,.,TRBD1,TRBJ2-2,CASSAQGAGELFF,TGTGCCAGCAGTGCACAGGGGGCCGGGGAGCTGTTTTTT
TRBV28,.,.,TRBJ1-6,CASSFSAGYSPLHF,TGTGCCAGCAGTTTTTCGGCCGGGTATTCACCCCTCCACTTT
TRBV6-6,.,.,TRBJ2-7,CASSIRDPGGQYF,TGTGCCAGCAGTATCCGGGACCCCGGGGGTCAGTACTTC
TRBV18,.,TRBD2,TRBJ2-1,CASSPPSLAGTGEQFF,TGTGCCAGCTCACCACCCTCCCTAGCGGGAACCGGTGAGCAGTTCTTC
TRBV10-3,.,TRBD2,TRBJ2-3,CAISVGREGADTQYF,TGTGCCATCAGTGTGGGTCGGGAGGGGGCAGATACGCAGTATTTT
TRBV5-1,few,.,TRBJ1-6,CASSPSSTNSPLHF,TGCGCCAGCAGCCCTAGCTCTACTAATTCACCCCTCCACTTT
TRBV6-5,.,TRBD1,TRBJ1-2,CASSYYQGEDGYTF,TGTGCCAGCAGTTACTATCAGGGGGAGGATGGCTACACCTTC
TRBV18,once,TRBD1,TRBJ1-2,CASSPTTGGDYGYTF,TGTGCCAGCTCACCAACGACAGGGGGCGACTATGGCTACACCTTC